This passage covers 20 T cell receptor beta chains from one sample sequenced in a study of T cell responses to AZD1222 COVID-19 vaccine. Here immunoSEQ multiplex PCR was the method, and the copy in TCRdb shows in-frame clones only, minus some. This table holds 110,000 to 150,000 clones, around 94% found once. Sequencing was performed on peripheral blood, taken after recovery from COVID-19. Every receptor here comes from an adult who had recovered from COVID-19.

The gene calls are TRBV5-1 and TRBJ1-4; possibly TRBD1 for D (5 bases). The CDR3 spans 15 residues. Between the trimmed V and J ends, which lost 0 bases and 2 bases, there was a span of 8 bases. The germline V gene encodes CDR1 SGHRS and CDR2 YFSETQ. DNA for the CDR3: TGCGCCAGCAGCTTGGGGCAGGGTACTAATGAAAAACTGTTTTTT. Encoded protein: CASSLGQGTNEKLFF.

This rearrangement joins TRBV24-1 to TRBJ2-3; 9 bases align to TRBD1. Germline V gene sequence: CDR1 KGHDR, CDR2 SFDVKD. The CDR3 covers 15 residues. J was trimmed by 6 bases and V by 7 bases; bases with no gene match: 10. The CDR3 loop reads CATREGQGILDTQYF. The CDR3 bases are TGTGCCACCAGAGAGGGACAGGGTATTTTGGATACGCAGTATTTT.

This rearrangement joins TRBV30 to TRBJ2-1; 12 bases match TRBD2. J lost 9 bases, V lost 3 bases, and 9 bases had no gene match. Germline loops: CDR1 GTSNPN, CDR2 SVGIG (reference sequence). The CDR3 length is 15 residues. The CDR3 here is CAWSPLAGGSSEQFF. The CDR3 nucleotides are TGTGCCTGGAGCCCGCTAGCGGGAGGGTCTAGTGAGCAGTTCTTC.

Written as DNA, the CDR3 is TGTGCCAGCAGTCCTATGCATAGCGGGAGACAAGATACGCAGTATTTT. This translates into CASSPMHSGRQDTQYF. This sequence joins TRBV28 and TRBJ2-3, with 9 bases that match TRBD2. The length of the CDR3 is 16 residues. Germline trimming cut 5 bases from V and 5 bases from J; bases unmatched to any gene: 11. Germline assignment: CDR1 MDHEN and CDR2 SYDVKM.

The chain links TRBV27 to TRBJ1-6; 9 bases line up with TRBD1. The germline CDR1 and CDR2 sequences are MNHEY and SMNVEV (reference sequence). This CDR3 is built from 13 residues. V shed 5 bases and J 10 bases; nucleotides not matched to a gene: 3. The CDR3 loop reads CASSLGQGSPLHF. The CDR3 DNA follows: TGTGCCAGCAGTCTGGGACAGGGATCACCCCTCCACTTT.

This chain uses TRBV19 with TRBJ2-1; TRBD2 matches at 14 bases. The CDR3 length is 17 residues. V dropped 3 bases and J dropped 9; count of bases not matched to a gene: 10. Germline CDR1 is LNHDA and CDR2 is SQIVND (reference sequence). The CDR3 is CASSISPGTSGSTEQFF. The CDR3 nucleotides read TGTGCCAGTAGTATCTCTCCCGGGACTAGCGGGAGTACTGAGCAGTTCTTC.

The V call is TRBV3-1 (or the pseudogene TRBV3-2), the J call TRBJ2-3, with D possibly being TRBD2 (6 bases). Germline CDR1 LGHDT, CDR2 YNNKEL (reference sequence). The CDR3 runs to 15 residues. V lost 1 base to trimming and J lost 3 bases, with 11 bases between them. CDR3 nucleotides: TGTGCCAGCAGCCAAGCGGGAGCTAGGACAGATACGCAGTATTTT. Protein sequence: CASSQAGARTDTQYF.

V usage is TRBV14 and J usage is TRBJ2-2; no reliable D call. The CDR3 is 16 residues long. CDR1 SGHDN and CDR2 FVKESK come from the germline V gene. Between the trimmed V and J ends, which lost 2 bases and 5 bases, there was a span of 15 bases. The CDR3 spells CASSQPNTVRTGELFF. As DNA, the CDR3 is TGTGCCAGCAGCCAACCCAACACGGTCAGGACCGGGGAGCTGTTTTTT.

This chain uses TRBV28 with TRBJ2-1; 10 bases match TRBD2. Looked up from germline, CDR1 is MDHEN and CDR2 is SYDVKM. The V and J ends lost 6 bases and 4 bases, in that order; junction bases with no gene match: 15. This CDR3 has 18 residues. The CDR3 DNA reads TGTGCCAGCAGGTCACAACCTTCACTAGCGGGGAAATACAATGAGCAGTTCTTC. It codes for CASRSQPSLAGKYNEQFF.

The CDR3 here is CASRGNLAYEQYF. CDR3 DNA sequence: TGTGCCAGCAGGGGGAACTTAGCCTACGAGCAGTACTTC. V gene TRBV28 combines with J gene TRBJ2-7; D remains ambiguous. CDR1 is MDHEN, CDR2 SYDVKM, per germline. Trimming took off 6 bases at V and 2 bases at J, with 11 bases between the two ends. The CDR3 loop spans 13 amino acids.

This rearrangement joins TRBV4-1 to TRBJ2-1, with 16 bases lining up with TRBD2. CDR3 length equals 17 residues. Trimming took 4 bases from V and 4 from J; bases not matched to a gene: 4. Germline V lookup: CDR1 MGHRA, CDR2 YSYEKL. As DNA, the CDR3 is TGCGCCAGCAGCCCGGGACTAGCGGGAGGGATATACAATGAGCAGTTCTTC. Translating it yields CASSPGLAGGIYNEQFF.

The CDR3 nucleotides read TGTGCCAGCAGCTTAGAGCCCGGGGCCGAGCAGTACTTC. This codes for CASSLEPGAEQYF. The rearrangement links TRBV7-2 to TRBJ2-7; the D call may be TRBD1 or TRBD2 (5 bases each). Germline V gene lookup returns CDR1 SGHTA and CDR2 FQGNSA. CDR3 length: 13 amino acids. The V end was cut by 1 base, the J end by 6 bases, with 10 bases between.

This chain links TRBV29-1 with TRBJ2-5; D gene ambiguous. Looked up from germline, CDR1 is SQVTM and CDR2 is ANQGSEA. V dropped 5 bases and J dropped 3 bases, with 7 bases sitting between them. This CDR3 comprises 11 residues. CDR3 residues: CSVLPKETQYF. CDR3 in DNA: TGCAGCGTTCTTCCCAAAGAGACCCAGTACTTC.

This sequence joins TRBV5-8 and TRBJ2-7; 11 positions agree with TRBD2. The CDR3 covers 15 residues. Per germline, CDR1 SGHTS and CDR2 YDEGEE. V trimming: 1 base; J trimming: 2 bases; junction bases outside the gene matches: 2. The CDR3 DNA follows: TGTGCCAGCAGCTTGATACTAGCGGGAGCCTACGAGCAGTACTTC. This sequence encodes CASSLILAGAYEQYF.

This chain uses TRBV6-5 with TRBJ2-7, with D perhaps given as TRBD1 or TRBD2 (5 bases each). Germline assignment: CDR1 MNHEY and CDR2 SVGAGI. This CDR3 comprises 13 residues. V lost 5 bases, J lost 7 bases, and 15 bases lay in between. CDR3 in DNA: TGTGCCAGCAGTAACTGGGACCCCTCGGAGCAGTACTTC. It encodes CASSNWDPSEQYF.

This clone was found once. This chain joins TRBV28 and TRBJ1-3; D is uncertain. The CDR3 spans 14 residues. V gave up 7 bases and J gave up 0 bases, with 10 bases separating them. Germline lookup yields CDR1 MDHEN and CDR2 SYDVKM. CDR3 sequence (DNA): TGTGCCAGCACCTCCCTTAGCTCTGGAAACACCATATATTTT. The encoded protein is CASTSLSSGNTIYF.

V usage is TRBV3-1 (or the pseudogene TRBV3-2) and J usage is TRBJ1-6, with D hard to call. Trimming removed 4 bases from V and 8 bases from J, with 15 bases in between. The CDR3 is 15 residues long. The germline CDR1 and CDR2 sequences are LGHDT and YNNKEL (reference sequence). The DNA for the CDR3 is TGTGCCAGCAGCCGGGTTAAGGGCGGGCATTCACCCCTCCACTTT. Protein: CASSRVKGGHSPLHF.

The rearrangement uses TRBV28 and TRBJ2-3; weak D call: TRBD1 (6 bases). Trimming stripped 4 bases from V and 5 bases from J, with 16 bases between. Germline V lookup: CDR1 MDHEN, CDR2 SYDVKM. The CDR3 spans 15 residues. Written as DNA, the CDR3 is TGTGCCAGCAGTTCCCCGGACAGAAGGGGAGATACGCAGTATTTT. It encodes CASSSPDRRGDTQYF.

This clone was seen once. The CDR3 nucleotides are TGCAGCGTTGATGTGGGAGACTACAATGAGCAGTTCTTC. Its translation is CSVDVGDYNEQFF. The chain joins TRBV29-1 to TRBJ2-1, with D possibly TRBD2 on 5 matching bases. Germline CDR1 SQVTM, CDR2 ANQGSEA. Trimming stripped 3 bases from V and 3 bases from J, with 9 bases between. The CDR3 covers 13 residues.

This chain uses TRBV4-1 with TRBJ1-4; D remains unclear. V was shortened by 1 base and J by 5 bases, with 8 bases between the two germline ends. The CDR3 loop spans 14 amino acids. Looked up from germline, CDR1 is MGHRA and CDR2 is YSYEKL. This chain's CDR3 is CASSQGSWNEKLFF. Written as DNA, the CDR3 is TGCGCCAGCAGCCAAGGTAGTTGGAATGAAAAACTGTTTTTT.